This TCR beta chain was profiled in a study of cytomegalovirus exposure and HLA in healthy donors. Germline V gives CDR1 SGHRS, CDR2 YFSETQ. V lost 6 bases to trimming and J lost 4 bases; unmatched junction nucleotides: 5. The CDR3 runs to 15 residues. Vbeta (60) and Jbeta (13) primers were used in the PCR. Original processing notes: Later, 80 million or so unique TCR beta chains were counted in an analysis, and 10 million to 12 million of them were shared. TCRdb's copy holds only in-frame clones and misses some; the assay was immunoSEQ multiplex PCR. The V and J calls and clone size come from that table; D and trimming were worked out from the DNA. The sample lists under 55,000 clones, around 69% occurring once. General study findings and limits: By HLA locus, TCR association rates varied in a later analysis, with DRB1 showing the most and HLA-C the fewest. Later analysis found that TCR beta chains associated with HLA were more clonally expanded than other, equally common chains.

For this clone: Its antigen is not identified.

Sequenced sample: PBMCs. This clonotype was obtained from a woman aged 25 to 39 in good health and CMV-seronegative. This sequence joins TRBV5-1 and TRBJ2-2, with TRBD1 matching over 11 bases. The CDR3 DNA reads TGCGCCAGCAACCCCGGGACAGGGGGCACCGGGGAGCTGTTTTTT. It codes for CASNPGTGGTGELFF. Full variable domain (missing parts from reference TRBV5-1 and TRBJ2-2): KAGVTQTPRYLIKTRGQQVTLSCSPISGHRSVSWYQQTPGQGLQFLFEYFSETQRNKGNFPGRFSGRQFSNSRSEMNVSTLELGDSALYLCASNPGTGGTGELFFGEGSRLTVL.